This is a list of T cell receptor beta chains from one sample in a study of T cells in localized non-small cell lung cancer. Method: immunoSEQ multiplex PCR; TCRdb's copy keeps in-frame clones and lacks some. The sample has more than 20,000 clones, 85% to 90% seen once. The sequences come from peripheral blood, collected before any cancer treatment. These receptors came from a male donor at least 60 years old with stage I squamous cell lung carcinoma. The conserved cysteine and the conserved F or W are not part of the CDR3 here.

v_call	cdr3_aa
TRBV11-3	ASSLGAGGAGELF
TRBV7-6	ASSRDRGPTNEKLF
TRBV2	ASSGDRENQPQH
TRBV6-5	ASRSESGNTEAF
TRBV28	ASSQGETVRNEQY
TRBV18	ASSRYPGQGGYEQY
TRBV6-1	ASSVSGTGGNSPLH
TRBV30	AWSVKGVSNQPQH
TRBV30	ASRGGETQY
TRBV29-1	SVIGAGSYNEQF
TRBV5-4	ASRPGQANTGELF
TRBV4-1	ASSQPRGHGNTIY
TRBV27	ASSLAGDTEAF
TRBV9	ASSVDIRGAEAF
TRBV5-1	ASSFNENTEAF
TRBV19	ASTSGTANYGYT
TRBV7-2	ASSPRTEAF
TRBV6-5	ASSHPDRAAEAF
TRBV13	ASDGKLF
TRBV5-5	ASSLEQGNQPQH
TRBV15	ATSRDRGVYNEQF
TRBV5-4	ASSLLRVPYNEQF
TRBV27	ASSSRELYGYT
TRBV4-1	ASSQDVLTGNTIY
TRBV6-5	ASSYGTSVYQETQY
TRBV5-4	ASSVGQPSGNTIY
TRBV18	ASSPFPRVMNTEAF
TRBV29-1	SVETLGGVETQY
TRBV19	ASNEGKNIQY